This is a list of T cell receptor beta chains from one sample in a study of CD8 T cells in ankylosing spondylitis. TCRdb called the 5' RACE reads again in MiXCR, with one record for every CDR3 protein. The sample carries about 240,000 distinct CDR3 sequences, about 11% recorded once. The specimen sequenced was blood, either unsorted or a sorted T cell fraction (not recorded which). These receptors came from a male donor with ankylosing spondylitis or in good health (not recorded which). Each CDR3 is given with its conserved first and last residue. Size is omitted from some rows. Given values are once, few, many or a class for expanded clones.

clone_size: many
v_call: TRBV5-1
cdr3_aa: CASSSSDRSYNEQFF

clone_size: many
v_call: TRBV20-1
cdr3_aa: CSAMGQGAYEQYF

clone_size: few
v_call: TRBV7-3
cdr3_aa: CASSLGTRGLVEETQYF

clone_size: many
v_call: TRBV5-1
cdr3_aa: CASSFRGTGYNEQFF

clone_size: many
v_call: TRBV7-9
cdr3_aa: CASSFSTGGGEQYF

clone_size: many
v_call: TRBV5-6
cdr3_aa: CASSAGTGDGYTF

clone_size: .
v_call: TRBV7-2
cdr3_aa: CASSLAGHMQTQYF

clone_size: .
v_call: TRBV11-3
cdr3_aa: CASRGGNGDTQYF

clone_size: .
v_call: TRBV15
cdr3_aa: CATSRDPRGVGGYTF

clone_size: many
v_call: TRBV5-1
cdr3_aa: CASRGENTIYF

clone_size: many
v_call: TRBV6-1
cdr3_aa: CAGTWTGTNYGYTF

clone_size: many
v_call: TRBV7-9
cdr3_aa: CASSNDGGSGYTF

clone_size: .
v_call: TRBV12-3/TRBV12-4
cdr3_aa: CASSFLGELFF

clone_size: many
v_call: TRBV5-6
cdr3_aa: CASSLSRGGRPYEQYF

clone_size: .
v_call: TRBV4-1
cdr3_aa: CASSQAGVGYEQYF

clone_size: few
v_call: TRBV6-2/TRBV6-3
cdr3_aa: CASSYGILANEQFF

clone_size: many
v_call: TRBV20-1
cdr3_aa: CSAGRLAGRTDTQYF

clone_size: many
v_call: TRBV5-1
cdr3_aa: CASSRSGGVQFF

clone_size: few
v_call: TRBV20-1
cdr3_aa: CSADTGGSYNEQFF

clone_size: many
v_call: TRBV6-5
cdr3_aa: CASSYGQGLSYTF

clone_size: few
v_call: TRBV5-4
cdr3_aa: CASSLVGAGGPFNSYNEQFF

clone_size: .
v_call: TRBV4-1
cdr3_aa: CASSQVVFGQVTEAFF

clone_size: many
v_call: TRBV24-1
cdr3_aa: CATEGASNEQFF

clone_size: .
v_call: TRBV6-1
cdr3_aa: CASSPPGGTNEQYF

clone_size: many
v_call: TRBV20-1
cdr3_aa: CSAPTSGIWETQYF

clone_size: many
v_call: TRBV29-1
cdr3_aa: CSGGLDYEQYF